The rows below give T cell receptor beta chains drawn from one sample of a study of blood T cell repertoires in COVID-19. The data were produced by immunoSEQ multiplex PCR, yet TCRdb's version contains in-frame clones alone and is incomplete. The sample has 300,000 or so clones, 85% seen once. The sample was peripheral blood. The source of these receptors is a woman aged 50 to 65 with active or convalescent COVID-19. Both conserved end residues are part of each CDR3. A D gene is named only where the DNA matches it firmly. Only some rows state a clone size, as once, few, many or a class for expanded clones.

V	J	D	size	CDR3	DNA
TRBV24-1	TRBJ1-2	-	-	CATSDTHTGGSYGYTF	TGTGCCACCAGTGATACCCACACGGGAGGTAGCTATGGCTACACCTTC
TRBV12-3/TRBV12-4	TRBJ1-1	-	-	CASSHRSNTEAFF	TGTGCCAGCAGTCACAGGTCGAACACTGAAGCTTTCTTT
TRBV30	TRBJ1-5	TRBD1	once	CAWDREGQPQHF	TGTGCCTGGGACAGGGAGGGTCAGCCCCAGCATTTT
TRBV5-1	TRBJ2-3	-	-	CASSFWGEGTDTQYF	TGCGCCAGCAGCTTTTGGGGGGAGGGCACAGATACGCAGTATTTT
TRBV7-2	TRBJ2-7	TRBD2	-	CASSGLAGNYEQYF	TGTGCCAGCAGCGGGCTAGCGGGCAACTACGAGCAGTACTTC
TRBV12-3/TRBV12-4	TRBJ1-1	-	-	CASSLGPGGGAFF	TGTGCCAGCAGTTTAGGGCCCGGGGGTGGAGCTTTCTTT
TRBV7-8	TRBJ2-3	TRBD2	-	CASSLTSGTTDTQYF	TGTGCCAGCAGCTTAACTAGCGGGACGACAGATACGCAGTATTTT
TRBV29-1	TRBJ1-3	TRBD1	-	CSVGQGSSGNTIYF	TGCAGCGTAGGACAGGGAAGCTCTGGAAACACCATATATTTT
TRBV28	TRBJ2-7	TRBD2	-	CASSPGGRGHEQYF	TGTGCCAGCAGTCCGGGGGGGAGGGGCCACGAGCAGTACTTC
TRBV3-1/TRBV3-2	TRBJ1-2	-	-	CASSQEQLGYTF	TGTGCCAGCAGCCAAGAACAGTTGGGCTACACCTTC
TRBV5-1	TRBJ2-6	TRBD1	-	CASSLGRTGGSGANVLTF	TGCGCCAGCAGCTTGGGGCGGACAGGCGGCTCTGGGGCCAACGTCCTGACTTTC
TRBV7-3	TRBJ2-1	-	once	CASSLTGQGYIANEQFF	TGTGCCAGCAGCTTAACTGGCCAGGGATACATAGCCAATGAGCAGTTCTTC
TRBV11-2	TRBJ1-1	-	-	CASSLLRGTEAFF	TGTGCCAGCAGCTTATTGCGGGGCACTGAAGCTTTCTTT
TRBV7-2	TRBJ1-2	-	-	CASSFSTDGYTF	TGTGCCAGCAGCTTCTCGACTGATGGCTACACCTTC
TRBV10-3	TRBJ2-3	-	-	CAISRLLSTDTQYF	TGTGCCATCAGTCGACTGCTTAGCACAGATACGCAGTATTTT
TRBV19	TRBJ1-1	TRBD1	-	CASSTGRYRGPPEAFF	TGTGCCAGTAGTACCGGACGATACAGGGGGCCTCCTGAAGCTTTCTTT
TRBV5-4	TRBJ2-2	-	-	CASSLVTNTGELFF	TGTGCCAGCAGCTTGGTCACGAACACCGGGGAGCTGTTTTTT
TRBV6-1	TRBJ2-5	-	-	CASSETGGETQYF	TGTGCCAGCAGTGAGACAGGCGGGGAGACCCAGTACTTC
TRBV19	TRBJ2-5	TRBD2	-	CASGTSGSRETQYF	TGTGCCTCCGGGACTAGCGGGAGTAGAGAGACCCAGTACTTC
TRBV7-9	TRBJ2-7	-	-	CASSLGEGYGQYF	TGTGCCAGCAGCTTAGGAGAGGGTTATGGGCAGTACTTC
TRBV3-1/TRBV3-2	TRBJ2-7	TRBD2	-	CASSHPGLAGSYEQYF	TGTGCCAGCAGCCACCCTGGACTAGCGGGATCCTACGAGCAGTACTTC
TRBV5-4	TRBJ2-5	TRBD1	-	CASSWGQGGLETQYF	TGTGCCAGCAGCTGGGGACAGGGGGGATTGGAGACCCAGTACTTC
TRBV5-1	TRBJ1-2	TRBD1	-	CASSFGQAPNYGYTF	TGCGCCAGCAGCTTCGGACAGGCCCCGAACTATGGCTACACCTTC
TRBV12-3/TRBV12-4	TRBJ1-1	-	-	CASSLQGRSEAFF	TGTGCCAGCAGTTTACAGGGGCGGTCTGAAGCTTTCTTT
TRBV27	TRBJ1-5	-	-	CASSLYGKLNAGGNQPQHF	TGTGCCAGCAGTTTATATGGAAAACTCAACGCGGGTGGCAATCAGCCCCAGCATTTT
TRBV5-1	TRBJ1-1	TRBD1	-	CASSQRTGPVRGTEAFF	TGCGCCAGCAGCCAAAGGACAGGGCCGGTTCGGGGCACTGAAGCTTTCTTT
TRBV28	TRBJ1-2	-	-	CASIQGPRGGYTF	TGTGCCAGCATACAAGGTCCCCGAGGGGGCTACACCTTC
TRBV19	TRBJ2-3	TRBD2	-	CASSTFAGTSGRDADTQYF	TGTGCCAGTAGCACATTTGCCGGGACTAGCGGGAGGGACGCAGATACGCAGTATTTT
TRBV28	TRBJ2-1	TRBD2	-	CASSLGWEGYNEQFF	TGTGCCAGCAGTTTAGGGTGGGAGGGCTACAATGAGCAGTTCTTC
TRBV27	TRBJ2-2	TRBD2	-	CASSAPALAGRGNTGELFF	TGTGCCAGCAGCGCCCCGGCCCTAGCGGGCAGGGGCAACACCGGGGAGCTGTTTTTT
TRBV19	TRBJ2-1	-	once	CASLSSYNEQFF	TGTGCCAGTCTGAGCTCCTACAATGAGCAGTTCTTC
TRBV7-8	TRBJ2-7	TRBD1	few	CASSLSGTGGEQYF	TGTGCCAGCAGCTTAAGCGGGACAGGGGGCGAGCAGTACTTC
TRBV5-6	TRBJ2-2	-	-	CASSIGTLFSGELFF	TGTGCCAGCAGCATTGGGACTTTATTCTCCGGGGAGCTGTTTTTT
TRBV30	TRBJ2-7	TRBD1	-	CAWSGAGGNEQYF	TGTGCCTGGAGTGGCGCAGGGGGCAACGAGCAGTACTTC
TRBV7-9	TRBJ1-4	TRBD1	-	CASPIDRVATNEKLFF	TGTGCCAGCCCTATCGACAGGGTCGCAACTAATGAAAAACTGTTTTTT
TRBV23-1	TRBJ1-5	-	-	CASSRHQPQHF	TGCGCCAGCAGTCGGCATCAGCCCCAGCATTTT
TRBV5-4	TRBJ2-2	TRBD1	-	CASRTGAGTGELFF	TGTGCCAGCAGGACAGGGGCGGGCACCGGGGAGCTGTTTTTT
TRBV3-1/TRBV3-2	TRBJ2-1	-	-	CASSRDFRYNEQFF	TGTGCCAGCAGCCGGGACTTCCGCTACAATGAGCAGTTCTTC
TRBV4-1	TRBJ1-2	TRBD1	-	CASSQPGQGNYGYTF	TGCGCCAGCAGCCAACCGGGACAGGGAAACTATGGCTACACCTTC
TRBV4-1	TRBJ1-2	-	-	CASSPFFTGNYGYTF	TGCGCCAGCAGCCCCTTTTTTACAGGGAACTATGGCTACACCTTC
TRBV28	TRBJ1-2	-	-	CASSFNPEDNSGYTF	TGTGCCAGCAGTTTTAACCCCGAGGACAATAGTGGCTACACCTTC